The text below deals with one T cell receptor beta chain. Its matching antigen is unknown. V lost 3 bases, J lost 1 base, and 9 bases lay in between. The CDR3 has 14 residues. The V gene's germline CDR1 is MNHNS and CDR2 SASEGT. This PCR relied on a set of 60 Vbeta primers and 13 Jbeta primers. Sequenced by immunoSEQ multiplex PCR; TCRdb stores in-frame clones only, minus some. Of some 110,000 clones in the sample, roughly 73% were seen once. The data are from a study of cytomegalovirus exposure and HLA in healthy donors. Regarding the study as a whole: In a later analysis, compared with equally common non-associated chains, HLA-associated beta chains were more expanded. Later analysis showed TCR association rates varying by HLA locus, highest for DRB1 and lowest for HLA-C. A cluster of highly shared sequence variants was likely a sequencing artifact. An assumption of roughly uniform sequencing depth across donors underlay the presence/absence analyses.

The chain recombines TRBV6-1 with TRBJ1-1, with D unresolved. The sample consisted of PBMCs. The receptor's source is a woman aged 30 to 39 in good health and CMV-seronegative. The CDR3 bases are TGTGCCAGCAGTGAGGGAGGGTGGAACACTGAAGCTTTCTTT. This codes for CASSEGGWNTEAFF.